This passage covers 21 T cell receptor beta chains from one sample sequenced in a study of blood T cell repertoires in COVID-19. Assay: immunoSEQ multiplex PCR; the TCRdb copy retains only in-frame clones and omits some. The table includes around 140,000 clones, 80% to 90% detected once. Sequencing was done on a sample of peripheral blood. These receptors were taken from a man between 18 and 29 years old with COVID-19, enrolled during active disease.

V and J are TRBV6-5 and TRBJ2-7; D is perhaps TRBD2 (6 bases). CDR1 MNHEY and CDR2 SVGAGI come from the germline V gene. V shed 4 bases and J shed 3 bases, with 16 bases lying between them. The CDR3 has 15 residues. The CDR3 DNA is TGTGCCAGCAGTTCCCGGGACTCACCTTTCTACGAGCAGTACTTC. It codes for CASSSRDSPFYEQYF.

The chain combines TRBV5-1 with TRBJ2-1; 7 bases map to TRBD2. Germline assignment: CDR1 SGHRS and CDR2 YFSETQ. CDR3 length equals 15 residues. With 4 bases clipped from V and 8 bases from J, the junction kept 12 bases outside the gene matches. CDR3 in amino acids: CASSLGLVESHEQFF. The CDR3 region has the DNA TGCGCCAGCAGCCTAGGACTAGTAGAATCCCATGAGCAGTTCTTC.

A single count supports this clone. The rearrangement links TRBV4-3 to TRBJ2-1; 11 bases line up with TRBD2. After removal of 1 base from V and 8 bases from J, the junction contained 7 bases not matched to a gene. This CDR3 is built from 16 residues. Germline lookup yields CDR1 LGHNA and CDR2 YSLEER. The chain's CDR3 is CASSQAPSGRFHEQFF. The CDR3 DNA is TGCGCCAGCAGCCAAGCTCCTAGCGGGAGGTTCCATGAGCAGTTCTTC.

The rearrangement links TRBV4-3 to TRBJ2-1; 7 positions agree with TRBD1. The CDR3 is 12 residues long. From germline, CDR1 is LGHNA and CDR2 YSLEER. The V gene end was trimmed by 6 bases and the J gene end by 9 bases; junction bases not matched to a gene: 5. The CDR3 here is CASSHRGSEQFF. CDR3 DNA sequence: TGCGCCAGCAGTCACAGGGGCTCTGAGCAGTTCTTC.

The chain recombines TRBV7-6 with TRBJ2-2; TRBD2 agrees at 9 bases. This CDR3 has 17 amino acids. V dropped 1 base and J dropped 4; count of bases not matched to a gene: 7. Germline CDR1 SGHVS, CDR2 FNYEAQ. The CDR3 here is CASSLVAAGGSTGELFF. The CDR3 DNA sequence: TGTGCCAGCAGCTTAGTTGCCGCGGGAGGGAGCACCGGGGAGCTGTTTTTT.

The rearrangement uses TRBV4-1 and TRBJ2-1; 8 nucleotides agree with TRBD1. This CDR3 is 16 amino acids long. The germline V gene encodes CDR1 MGHRA and CDR2 YSYEKL. V lost 4 bases to trimming and J lost 4 bases; unmatched junction nucleotides: 9. The CDR3 spells CASSLHRDRRYNEQFF. In nucleotides, the CDR3 is TGCGCCAGCAGCCTCCACCGGGACAGGAGGTACAATGAGCAGTTCTTC.

This chain uses TRBV27 with TRBJ2-1, with TRBD2 identical over 11 bases. Germline values: CDR1 MNHEY, CDR2 SMNVEV (reference sequence). The V segment lost 6 bases and the J segment 12 bases; nucleotides outside the gene matches: 10. The CDR3 runs to 14 residues. The CDR3 DNA follows: TGTGCCAGCAGCGGACTAGCGGGCGGAGGGAGGCAGTTCTTC. It translates to CASSGLAGGGRQFF.

This clone was recorded only once. The chain is built from TRBV11-2 and TRBJ2-4, with a tentative D call TRBD1 (6 bases). From germline, CDR1 is SGHAT and CDR2 FQNNGV. V was pared by 3 bases and J by 4 bases, with 10 bases between. The length of the CDR3 is 14 residues. CDR3: CASSFTRGKNIQYF. CDR3 bases: TGTGCCAGCAGCTTTACTAGGGGGAAAAACATTCAGTACTTC.

The chain joins TRBV7-9 to TRBJ2-1, with D unresolved. This CDR3 has 16 amino acids. Trimming stripped 2 bases from V and 7 bases from J, with 18 bases between. The V gene's germline CDR1 is SEHNR and CDR2 FQNEAQ (reference sequence). The CDR3 reads CASSLTLLVYPNEQFF. CDR3 coding DNA: TGTGCCAGCAGCTTAACCCTGCTAGTATACCCTAATGAGCAGTTCTTC.

The count of this clone is one. This sequence joins TRBV7-8 and TRBJ1-2, with a tentative D call TRBD1 (6 bases). V dropped 5 bases and J dropped 4 bases, with 11 bases sitting between them. This CDR3 comprises 13 residues. Per the germline V gene, CDR1 is SGHVS and CDR2 is FQNEAQ. CDR3 region: CASSRQGTYGYTF. The CDR3 coding sequence is TGTGCCAGCAGCCGTCAGGGGACCTATGGCTACACCTTC.

V is TRBV6-6 and J is TRBJ2-1; D ambiguous. Germline V gives CDR1 MNHNY, CDR2 SVGAGI (reference sequence). The CDR3 spans 15 residues. The ends were cut back, 5 bases at V and 8 bases at J, with 19 bases in the middle. The CDR3 nucleotides are TGTGCCAGCAGTCAGACTGGATCCCGAGGCGATGAGCAGTTCTTC. It is translated as CASSQTGSRGDEQFF.

The chain couples TRBV5-6 to TRBJ1-1; possibly TRBD1 for D (6 bases). V was cut by 4 bases and J by 0 bases, with 22 bases left in between. This CDR3 contains 18 residues. CDR1 and CDR2 from the germline V gene are SGHDT and YYEEEE. CDR3 amino acids: CASSPSLVRGSMNTEAFF. CDR3 DNA sequence: TGTGCCAGCAGCCCGTCCCTCGTCAGGGGATCGATGAACACTGAAGCTTTCTTT.

The rearrangement links TRBV27 to TRBJ2-1; D might be TRBD2 (6 bases). The CDR3 spans 13 residues. The germline V gene has CDR1 MNHEY and CDR2 SMNVEV (reference sequence). V was trimmed by 7 bases and J by 7 bases, leaving 14 bases between them. The CDR3 sequence: CASMDYPKNEQFF. The CDR3 DNA follows: TGTGCCAGCATGGACTATCCGAAGAATGAGCAGTTCTTC.

This rearrangement joins TRBV4-1 to TRBJ2-1; no firm D call. The CDR3 consists of 13 residues. The V gene lost 3 bases and the J gene lost 3 bases, with 6 bases spanning the gap. CDR1 is MGHRA and CDR2 is YSYEKL in the germline V gene. The CDR3 region has the DNA TGCGCCAGCAGCCACACAAGCTACAATGAGCAGTTCTTC. As protein: CASSHTSYNEQFF.

The chain uses TRBV7-8 and TRBJ2-7; 10 bases agree with TRBD2. Germline lookup yields CDR1 SGHVS and CDR2 FQNEAQ. The CDR3 is made up of 16 amino acids. Trimming at V came to 1 base and at J to 5 bases, leaving 8 bases not matched to a gene. CDR3 sequence: CASSLVSGLASHEQYF. In DNA, the CDR3 is TGTGCCAGCAGCTTAGTATCGGGACTAGCGTCCCACGAGCAGTACTTC. Complete variable domain (other parts from reference TRBV7-8 and TRBJ2-7): GAGVSQSPRYKVAKRGQDVALRCDPISGHVSLFWYQQALGQGPEFLTYFQNEAQLDKSGLPSDRFFAERPEGSVSTLKIQRTQQEDSAVYLCASSLVSGLASHEQYFGPGTRLTVT.

This chain uses TRBV24-1 with TRBJ2-2; a weak D match, TRBD2 (5 bases). Per the germline V gene, CDR1 is KGHDR and CDR2 is SFDVKD. CDR3 length: 13 residues. Trimming took off 5 bases at V and 6 bases at J, with 9 bases between the two ends. The CDR3 nucleotides read TGTGCCACCAGTGGAGGGTGGGCCGGGGAGCTGTTTTTT. Protein product: CATSGGWAGELFF.

This chain links TRBV27 with TRBJ1-2; D uncertain. The ends were cut back, 5 bases at V and 5 bases at J, with 12 bases in the middle. This CDR3 has 13 amino acids. CDR1 is MNHEY, CDR2 SMNVEV, per germline (reference sequence). CDR3 amino acids: CASSPRETYGYTF. CDR3 DNA sequence: TGTGCCAGCAGTCCCCGTGAGACATATGGCTACACCTTC.

The chain couples TRBV28 to TRBJ2-5; 8 bases map to TRBD2. The V and J ends lost 3 bases and 5 bases, in that order; junction bases with no gene match: 8. Germline values: CDR1 MDHEN, CDR2 SYDVKM. This CDR3 region has 15 residues. This chain's CDR3 is CASSFYGRARETQYF. The CDR3 DNA reads TGTGCCAGCAGTTTCTACGGGAGGGCCAGGGAGACCCAGTACTTC.

This chain joins TRBV4-1 and TRBJ1-6; possible D gene TRBD1, 6 bases. CDR1 and CDR2 (germline): MGHRA, YSYEKL. This CDR3 has 15 residues. Deletions cut 2 bases from V and 7 bases from J, with 12 bases between. CDR3 sequence reads: CASSQSGQGNSPLHF. The CDR3 DNA reads TGCGCCAGCAGCCAATCGGGTCAGGGGAATTCACCCCTCCACTTT.

The gene calls are TRBV6-2 or TRBV6-3 and TRBJ2-1, with D maybe TRBD1 (7 bases). The CDR3 is 15 amino acids. Germline V lookup: CDR1 MNHEY, CDR2 SVGEGT. Trimming shortened V by 5 bases and J by 5 bases, and 16 bases separated the two germline ends. The CDR3 protein is CASSRQGWGDNEQFF. The DNA for the CDR3 is TGTGCCAGCAGTCGACAGGGTTGGGGGGACAATGAGCAGTTCTTC.

The rearrangement links TRBV9 to TRBJ1-4; possible D gene TRBD1, 5 bases. V was clipped by 1 base and J by 3 bases, with 7 bases between them. The CDR3 is made up of 14 amino acids. The germline V gene encodes CDR1 SGDLS and CDR2 YYNGEE. The CDR3 sequence is CASSVQGANEKLFF. In DNA form, the CDR3 reads TGTGCCAGCAGCGTACAGGGCGCTAATGAAAAACTGTTTTTT.